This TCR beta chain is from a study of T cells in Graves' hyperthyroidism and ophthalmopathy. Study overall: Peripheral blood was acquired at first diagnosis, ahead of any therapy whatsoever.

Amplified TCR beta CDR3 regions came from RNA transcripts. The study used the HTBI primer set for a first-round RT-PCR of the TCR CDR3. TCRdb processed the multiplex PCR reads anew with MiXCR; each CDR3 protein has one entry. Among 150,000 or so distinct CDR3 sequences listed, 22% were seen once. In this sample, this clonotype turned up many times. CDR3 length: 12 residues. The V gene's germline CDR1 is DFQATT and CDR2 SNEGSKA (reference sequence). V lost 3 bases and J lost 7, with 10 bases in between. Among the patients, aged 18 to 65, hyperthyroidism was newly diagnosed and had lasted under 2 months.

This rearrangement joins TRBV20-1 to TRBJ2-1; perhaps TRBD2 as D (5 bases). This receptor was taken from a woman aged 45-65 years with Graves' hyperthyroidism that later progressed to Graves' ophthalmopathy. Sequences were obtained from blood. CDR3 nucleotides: TGCAGTGCTAGGAGGAGGCAAAATGAGCAGTTCTTC. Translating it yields CSARRRQNEQFF.